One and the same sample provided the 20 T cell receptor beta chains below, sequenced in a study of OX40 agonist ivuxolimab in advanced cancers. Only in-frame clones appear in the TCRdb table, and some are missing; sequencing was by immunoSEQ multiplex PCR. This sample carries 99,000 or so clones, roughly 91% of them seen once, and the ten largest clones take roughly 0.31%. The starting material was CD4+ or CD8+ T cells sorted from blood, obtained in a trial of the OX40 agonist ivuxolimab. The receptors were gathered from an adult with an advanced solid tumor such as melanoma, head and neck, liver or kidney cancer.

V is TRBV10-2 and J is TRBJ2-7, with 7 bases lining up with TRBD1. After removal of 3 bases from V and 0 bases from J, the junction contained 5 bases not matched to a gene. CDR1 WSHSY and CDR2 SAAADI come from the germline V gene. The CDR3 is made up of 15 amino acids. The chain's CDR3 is CASSEWDSNSYEQYF. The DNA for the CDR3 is TGCGCCAGCAGTGAATGGGACAGTAACTCCTACGAGCAGTACTTC.

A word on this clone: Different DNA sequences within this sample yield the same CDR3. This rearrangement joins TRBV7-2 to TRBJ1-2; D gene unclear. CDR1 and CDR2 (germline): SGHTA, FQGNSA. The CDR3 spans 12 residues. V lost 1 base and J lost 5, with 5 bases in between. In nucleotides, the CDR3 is TGTGCCAGCAGCTTAGTTGGGTATGGCTACACCTTC. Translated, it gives CASSLVGYGYTF.

In nucleotides, the CDR3 is TGTGCCAGCAGCCCGGACAGGGGATCTGAGACCCAGTACTTC. Translation gives CASSPDRGSETQYF. This chain joins TRBV7-7 and TRBJ2-5, with 9 bases aligning to TRBD1. The CDR3 contains 14 residues. CDR1 and CDR2 (germline): SSHAT, FNYEAQ (reference sequence). Unmatched junction bases numbered 6, after V lost 5 bases and J lost 5 bases.

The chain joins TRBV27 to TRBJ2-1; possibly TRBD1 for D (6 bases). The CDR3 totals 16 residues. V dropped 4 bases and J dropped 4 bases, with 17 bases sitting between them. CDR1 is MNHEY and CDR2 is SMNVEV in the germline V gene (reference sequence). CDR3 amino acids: CASSSTGRGLYNEQFF. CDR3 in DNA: TGTGCCAGCAGTTCGACAGGTCGGGGCCTGTACAATGAGCAGTTCTTC.

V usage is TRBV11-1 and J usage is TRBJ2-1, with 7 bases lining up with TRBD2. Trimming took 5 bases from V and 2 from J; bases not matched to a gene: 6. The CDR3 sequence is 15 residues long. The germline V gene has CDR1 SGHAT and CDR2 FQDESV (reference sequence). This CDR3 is CASSLTSDTYNEQFF. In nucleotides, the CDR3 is TGTGCCAGCAGCCTAACTAGCGATACCTACAATGAGCAGTTCTTC. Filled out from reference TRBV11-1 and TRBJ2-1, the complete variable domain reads EAEVAQSPRYKITEKSQAVAFWCDPISGHATLYWYRQILGQGPELLVQFQDESVVDDSQLPKDRFSAERLKGVDSTLKIQPAELGDSAMYLCASSLTSDTYNEQFFGPGTRLTVL.

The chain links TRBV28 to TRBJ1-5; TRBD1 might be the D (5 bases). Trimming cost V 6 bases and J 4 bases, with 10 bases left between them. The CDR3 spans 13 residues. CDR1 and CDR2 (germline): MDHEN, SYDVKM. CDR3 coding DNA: TGTGCCAGCAGGGCCGGGGGGAATCAGCCCCAGCATTTT. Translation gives CASRAGGNQPQHF.

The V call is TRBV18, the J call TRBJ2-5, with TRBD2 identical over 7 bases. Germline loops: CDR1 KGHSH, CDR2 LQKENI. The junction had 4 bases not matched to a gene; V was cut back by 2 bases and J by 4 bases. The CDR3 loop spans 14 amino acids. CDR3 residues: CASSPYSGGETQYF. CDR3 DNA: TGTGCCAGCTCACCATACTCGGGAGGAGAGACCCAGTACTTC.

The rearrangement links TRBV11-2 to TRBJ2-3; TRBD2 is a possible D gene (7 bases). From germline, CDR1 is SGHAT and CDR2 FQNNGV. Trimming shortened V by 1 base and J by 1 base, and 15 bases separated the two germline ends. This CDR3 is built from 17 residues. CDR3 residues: CASSLVGGLAGTDTQYF. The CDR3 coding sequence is TGTGCCAGCAGCTTAGTCGGGGGGCTAGCGGGCACAGATACGCAGTATTTT.

CDR3 DNA: TGTGCCAGCAGCTCCGGGACAGGGGACCCCACAGATACGCAGTATTTT. Residues: CASSSGTGDPTDTQYF. The chain has TRBV11-3 and TRBJ2-3; 10 nucleotides align to TRBD1. The CDR3 is made up of 16 amino acids. From germline, CDR1 is SGHNT and CDR2 YENEEA. The ends lost 4 bases at V and 2 bases at J; junction bases unmatched: 6.

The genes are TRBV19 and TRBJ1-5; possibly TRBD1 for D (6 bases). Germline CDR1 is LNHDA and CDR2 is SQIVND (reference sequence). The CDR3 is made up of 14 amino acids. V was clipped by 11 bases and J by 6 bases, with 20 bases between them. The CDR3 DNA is TGTGCCGTGAGCGACGGGGGGGCAGGTCAGCCCCAGCATTTT. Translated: CAVSDGGAGQPQHF.

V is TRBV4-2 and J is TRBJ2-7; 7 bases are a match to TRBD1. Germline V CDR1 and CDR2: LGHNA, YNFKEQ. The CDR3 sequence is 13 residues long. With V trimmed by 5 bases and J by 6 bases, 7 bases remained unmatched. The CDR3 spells CASSSDRVGEQYF. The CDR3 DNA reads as TGTGCCAGCAGCTCAGACAGGGTTGGCGAGCAGTACTTC.

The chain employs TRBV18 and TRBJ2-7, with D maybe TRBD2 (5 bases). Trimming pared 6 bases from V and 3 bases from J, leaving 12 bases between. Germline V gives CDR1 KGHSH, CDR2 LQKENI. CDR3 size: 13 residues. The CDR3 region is CASSSSRGYEQYF. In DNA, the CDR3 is TGTGCCAGCTCCTCATCTCGGGGCTACGAGCAGTACTTC.

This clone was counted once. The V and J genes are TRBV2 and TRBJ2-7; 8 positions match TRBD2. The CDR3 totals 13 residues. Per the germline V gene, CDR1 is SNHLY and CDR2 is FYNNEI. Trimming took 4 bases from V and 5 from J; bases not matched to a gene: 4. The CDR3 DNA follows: TGTGCCAGCAGTGTCGAGCGGGAGAACGAGCAGTACTTC. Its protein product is CASSVERENEQYF.

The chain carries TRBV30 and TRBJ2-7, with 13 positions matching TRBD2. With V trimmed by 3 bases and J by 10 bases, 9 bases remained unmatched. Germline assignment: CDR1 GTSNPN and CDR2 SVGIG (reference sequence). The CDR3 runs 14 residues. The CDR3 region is CAWRIPGLAGTQYF. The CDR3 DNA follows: TGTGCCTGGAGGATACCGGGACTAGCGGGAACTCAGTACTTC.

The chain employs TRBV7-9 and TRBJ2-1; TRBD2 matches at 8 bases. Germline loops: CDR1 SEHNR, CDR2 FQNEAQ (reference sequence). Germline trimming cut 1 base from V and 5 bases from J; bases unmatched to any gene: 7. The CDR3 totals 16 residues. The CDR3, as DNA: TGTGCCAGCAGCTTAGGCGGGAGGTTCGTCAACAATGAGCAGTTCTTC. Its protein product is CASSLGGRFVNNEQFF.

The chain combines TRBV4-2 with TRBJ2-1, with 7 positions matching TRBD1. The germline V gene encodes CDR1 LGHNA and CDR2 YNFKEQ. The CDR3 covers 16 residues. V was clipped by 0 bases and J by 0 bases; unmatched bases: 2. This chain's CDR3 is CASSQDGTASYNEQFF. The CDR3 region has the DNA TGTGCCAGCAGCCAAGATGGGACAGCCTCCTACAATGAGCAGTTCTTC.

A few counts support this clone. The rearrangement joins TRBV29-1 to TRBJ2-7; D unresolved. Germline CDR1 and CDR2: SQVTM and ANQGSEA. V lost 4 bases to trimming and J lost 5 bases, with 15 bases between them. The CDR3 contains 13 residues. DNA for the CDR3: TGCAGCGTTGTCAGCCCCTTCAGAAACGAGCAGTACTTC. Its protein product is CSVVSPFRNEQYF.

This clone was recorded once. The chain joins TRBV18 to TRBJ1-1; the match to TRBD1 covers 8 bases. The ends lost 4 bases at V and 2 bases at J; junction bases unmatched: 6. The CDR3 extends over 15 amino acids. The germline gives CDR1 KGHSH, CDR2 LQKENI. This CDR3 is CASSLRTGLNTEAFF. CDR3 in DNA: TGTGCCAGCTCACTACGGACAGGGCTTAACACTGAAGCTTTCTTT.

CDR3 bases: TGTGCCAGCAGCCCGCTCAGCGCGAGCTCCTACAATGAGCAGTTCTTC. Translating gives CASSPLSASSYNEQFF. The rearrangement uses TRBV11-2 and TRBJ2-1; D not certain. The germline V and J ends were trimmed by 5 bases and 0 bases, with 14 bases remaining between them. The germline gives CDR1 SGHAT, CDR2 FQNNGV. This CDR3 contains 16 residues.

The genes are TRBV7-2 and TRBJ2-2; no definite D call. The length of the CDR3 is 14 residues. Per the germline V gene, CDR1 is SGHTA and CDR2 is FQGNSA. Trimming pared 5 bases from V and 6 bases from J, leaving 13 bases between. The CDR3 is CASSDSEVAGELFF. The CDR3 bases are TGTGCCAGCAGCGACTCAGAGGTGGCCGGGGAGCTGTTTTTT.